This T cell receptor beta chain was captured by sequencing in a study of blood T cells in healthy people across ages. Germline values: CDR1 SQVTM, CDR2 ANQGSEA. Trimming stripped 6 bases from V and 3 bases from J, with 14 bases between. There are 13 residues in the CDR3. This clonotype was detected a few times. For the second PCR, which ran for roughly 6 to 12 cycles, a sample-barcoded 5' primer and a J-beta primer mix were used. From the 5' RACE reads, TCRdb called clonotypes with MiXCR, one entry per CDR3 protein. The repertoire holds approximately 1,700,000 distinct CDR3 sequences, with around 40% as singletons. Caucasian individuals from Russia who were healthy and aged roughly 6 to 95 acted as donors.

V gene TRBV29-1 combines with J gene TRBJ2-5, with a weak D call TRBD1 (6 bases). This TCR was sampled from a human donor in good health. Sequenced: blood. The CDR3 is CSVARDNEETQYF. The CDR3 nucleotides read TGCAGCGTCGCCCGGGACAACGAAGAGACCCAGTACTTC.